A selection of T cell receptor beta chains follows, all from one sample in a study of T-cell reconstitution after alpha-beta-depleted transplantation in children. MiXCR was run by TCRdb on the PCR reads, yielding one entry per CDR3 protein. The sample includes about 610,000 distinct CDR3 sequences, about 11% of them seen just once. The sequencing used PBMCs from the stem cell graft donor, collected from the stem cell graft. These receptors were obtained from a human donor who donated a stem cell graft to a child with acute myeloid leukemia. CDR3s include the opening cysteine and the closing phenylalanine or tryptophan. The D gene is left open where the match is weak. Clone size appears in some rows only: once, few, many, or a class for an expanded clone.

d_call	v_call	clone_size	j_call	cdr3_nt	cdr3_aa
TRBD2	TRBV12-3/TRBV12-4	-	TRBJ2-7	TGTGCCAGCACCCCGGGACTAGCGGGCGGGGAGCAGTACTTC	CASTPGLAGGEQYF
TRBD2	TRBV7-8	many	TRBJ2-2	TGCGCCAGCAGCTTAAGGACTAGCGGGAACACCGGGGAGCTGTTTTTT	CASSLRTSGNTGELFF
TRBD2	TRBV20-1	few	TRBJ2-7	TGCAGTGCTCACACTAGCGGACTTTCCTACGAGCAGTACTTC	CSAHTSGLSYEQYF
TRBD2	TRBV29-1	few	TRBJ2-3	TGCAGCGTTGAAGGAAGGGGCGGGGGGCGCGATGCAGATACGCAGTATTTT	CSVEGRGGGRDADTQYF
TRBD1	TRBV5-1	many	TRBJ2-7	TGCGCCAGCAGCTCTACAGGGGGGCCCTACGAGCAGTACTTC	CASSSTGGPYEQYF
TRBD1	TRBV28	many	TRBJ1-6	TGTGCCAGCAGTTTTGGCGGGACAGGGTATTCACCCCTCCACTTT	CASSFGGTGYSPLHF
TRBD2	TRBV24-1	-	TRBJ2-1	TGTGCCACCAGTGACGTAGCGGGGCAGTTCTTC	CATSDVAGQFF
-	TRBV4-3	few	TRBJ2-6	TGCGCCAGCAGCCAAGATGTTTCTGGGGCCAACGTCCTGACTTTC	CASSQDVSGANVLTF
TRBD2	TRBV20-1	few	TRBJ2-5	TGCAGTGCTGGGAGGGTGCAGGGCCAAGAGACCCAGTACTTC	CSAGRVQGQETQYF
-	TRBV2	few	TRBJ2-3	TGTGCCAGCAGAGCTTCTCGGAGTAGGGTGGGCACAGATACGCAGTATTTT	CASRASRSRVGTDTQYF
TRBD2	TRBV19	-	TRBJ2-3	TGTGCCTCGGGACTAGCGCGACTCACAGATACGCAGTATTTT	CASGLARLTDTQYF
-	TRBV12-3/TRBV12-4	many	TRBJ2-3	TGTGCCAGCAGCTTTAGGGATACGCAGTATTTT	CASSFRDTQYF
-	TRBV11-1	many	TRBJ2-6	TGTGCCAGCAGCCGATGGGACGGCTCTGGGGCCAACGTCCTGACTTTC	CASSRWDGSGANVLTF
-	TRBV20-1	few	TRBJ2-3	TGCAGTGCCTGGTTGGGAAAGGGAACAGATACGCAGTATTTT	CSAWLGKGTDTQYF
TRBD1	TRBV7-2	few	TRBJ1-4	TGTGCCAGCGGAAGCCTACAGGGGGCCTGGATTGAAAAACTGTTTTTT	CASGSLQGAWIEKLFF
-	TRBV9	-	TRBJ1-3	TGTGCCAGCAGCGTAGCTCCAGGGTCCTCTGGAAACACCATATATTTT	CASSVAPGSSGNTIYF
TRBD1	TRBV7-8	many	TRBJ2-7	TGTGCCAGCAGCTATAGACAGGGGCTCAACGAGCAGTACTTC	CASSYRQGLNEQYF
-	TRBV12-3/TRBV12-4	-	TRBJ1-6	TGTGCCAGCAGTTTAGACGGTTCACCCCTCCACTTT	CASSLDGSPLHF
TRBD2	TRBV7-3	once	TRBJ2-5	TGTGCCAGCAGCTTGAGGGGAGGGTCCCAAGAGACCCAGTACTTC	CASSLRGGSQETQYF
-	TRBV6-5	-	TRBJ1-1	TGTGCCAGCAGTTACGGTAGCAGGGGAAACACTGAAGCTTTCTTT	CASSYGSRGNTEAFF
-	TRBV3-1	few	TRBJ2-3	TGTGCCAGCAGCCAAGGTTTTCTTAAGGACGGAGGAAACACAGATACGCAGTATTTT	CASSQGFLKDGGNTDTQYF
-	TRBV25-1	few	TRBJ2-2	TGTGCCAGCAGCACCACAGGGCCGAACACCGGGGAGCTGTTTTTT	CASSTTGPNTGELFF
-	TRBV7-8	-	TRBJ2-2	TGTGCCAGCAGCTTTCCGAGTAACACCGGGGAGCTGTTTTTT	CASSFPSNTGELFF
TRBD2	TRBV11-2	few	TRBJ2-1	TGTGCCAGCAGCTATAATCGACTAGCGGGAGTTTCGGGTGAGCAGTTCTTC	CASSYNRLAGVSGEQFF
TRBD1	TRBV5-1	-	TRBJ2-7	TGCGCCAGCAGCCTGGTTCTCGGAGGAGTAGGGACAGGGGACTACGAGCAGTACTTC	CASSLVLGGVGTGDYEQYF
-	TRBV20-1	many	TRBJ2-3	TGCAGTGCTAGAGGACTGGTAGATACGCAGTATTTT	CSARGLVDTQYF
-	TRBV20-1	few	TRBJ2-3	TGCAGTGCTAGTTGGGTCAGGGGGGGACTGGATACGCAGTATTTT	CSASWVRGGLDTQYF
TRBD2	TRBV20-1	-	TRBJ2-1	TGCAGTGCTACGGGACTAGCGGTCTCCTACAATGAGCAGTTCTTC	CSATGLAVSYNEQFF
-	TRBV5-1	few	TRBJ2-7	TGCGCCAGCAGCTTCTATCACCGGACCGCAAGCTCCTACGAGCAGTACTTC	CASSFYHRTASSYEQYF
TRBD2	TRBV29-1	many	TRBJ2-2	TGCAGCGTTCCGTCTAGCGGGAACACCGGGGAGCTGTTTTTT	CSVPSSGNTGELFF
-	TRBV28	-	TRBJ2-7	TGTGCCAGCAGTTCCATTCCGGATTACGAGCAGTACTTC	CASSSIPDYEQYF
-	TRBV20-1	many	TRBJ2-7	TGCAGTGCTAGAGTTGAACAGGGAGCCACCTACGAGCAGTACTTC	CSARVEQGATYEQYF
-	TRBV2	many	TRBJ2-5	TGTGCCAGCAGTGAAGACAGGGAGGGGCCCCAGTACTTC	CASSEDREGPQYF
-	TRBV29-1	few	TRBJ1-3	TGCAGCGTTGCGACCGGGAACACCATATATTTT	CSVATGNTIYF
-	TRBV19	-	TRBJ1-5	TGTGCCAGTAGTACCTTACAGAAGCCCCGGCATTTT	CASSTLQKPRHF
TRBD2	TRBV19	few	TRBJ2-1	TGTGCCAGTAGCCACGGGGGGGCAGGGGTCAACAATGAGCAGTTCTTC	CASSHGGAGVNNEQFF
-	TRBV20-1	many	TRBJ2-5	TGCAGTGCGACGCCCCGCACAGGGCCCCATCGGGAGACCCAGTACTTC	CSATPRTGPHRETQYF
TRBD1	TRBV30	-	TRBJ2-3	TGTGCCTGGAGTGCGGACAGGGCGGCAGATACGCAGTATTTT	CAWSADRAADTQYF
-	TRBV7-9	many	TRBJ2-7	TGTGCCAGCAGCCACCCCGGGATTTCCTACGAGCAGTACTTC	CASSHPGISYEQYF
-	TRBV7-9	few	TRBJ1-1	TGTGCCAGCAGCTTAGTTCCAGGGGTCACTGAAGCTTTCTTT	CASSLVPGVTEAFF
-	TRBV5-6	few	TRBJ1-4	TGTGCCAGCAGCTTTGGACCCGGGAGGGGTGAAAAACTGTTTTTT	CASSFGPGRGEKLFF
-	TRBV5-5	-	TRBJ1-5	TGTGCCAGCAGCTCCCAGGGTGCCAATCAGCCCCAGCATTTT	CASSSQGANQPQHF